The clone carrying this T cell receptor beta chain came up a few times. Its specificity is not known. This sample is part of a study of identical twins. Notes on the study in general: Abundant cord blood beta clonotypes carried fewer insertions; memory repertoires showed none. Beta out-of-frame sequences showed weaker excess twin sharing. Conclusions rested on cross-sectional statistics rather than following the same donors.

The CDR3 has 15 residues. Unmatched junction bases numbered 10, after V lost 4 bases and J lost 5 bases. The V gene's germline CDR1 is ENHRY and CDR2 SYGVKD. Unique molecular identifiers were present on the cDNA, and a universal primer site came from template switching. TCRdb reprocessed the 5' RACE reads via MiXCR and lists one record per CDR3 protein. The sample lists approximately 690,000 distinct CDR3 sequences, approximately 6.1% occurring once. This TCR derives from a man in his late teens or twenties in good health. The V call is TRBV10-3, the J call TRBJ2-5; 7 bases match TRBD2. Sequenced input: naive T cells sorted from blood. CDR3 bases: TGTGCCATCAGTGGTTCGTCAGGGAGGGGTGAGACCCAGTACTTC. Protein product: CAISGSSGRGETQYF.